These 32 T cell receptor beta chains came from one sample sequenced in a study of cytomegalovirus exposure and HLA in healthy donors. Both 60 Vbeta primers and 13 Jbeta primers went into the PCR. Data came from immunoSEQ multiplex PCR; TCRdb stores just in-frame clones and leaves some out. The sample shows 150,000 to 200,000 clones, 72% of them seen only once. Sequenced: PBMCs. Source of these receptors: a human donor in good health.

The J gene is TRBJ1-2, the V gene TRBV9; 7 positions match TRBD1. The germline CDR1 and CDR2 sequences are SGDLS and YYNGEE. The ends lost 6 bases at V and 2 bases at J; junction bases unmatched: 10. This CDR3 spans 15 amino acids. The CDR3 nucleotides are TGTGCCAGCACCGACCACCGACAGGGAAACTATGGCTACACCTTC. As protein: CASTDHRQGNYGYTF.

In this sample, this clone turned up a few times. This sequence joins TRBV7-6 and TRBJ1-2; 9 nucleotides align to TRBD1. The CDR3 runs to 13 residues. CDR1 is SGHVS and CDR2 is FNYEAQ in the germline V gene. The trim removed 5 bases at V and 5 bases at J, leaving 3 bases unmatched. CDR3 sequence (DNA): TGTGCCAGCAGCCAGGGACAGGGTTATGGCTACACCTTC. As protein: CASSQGQGYGYTF. Combining the CDR3 with reference TRBV7-6 and TRBJ1-2 gives the whole variable domain GAGVSQSPRYKVTKRGQDVALRCDPISGHVSLYWYRQALGQGPEFLTYFNYEAQQDKSGLPNDRFSAERPEGSISTLTIQRTEQRDSAMYRCASSQGQGYGYTFGSGTRLTVV.

V is TRBV4-1 and J is TRBJ2-1, with D possibly being TRBD1 (5 bases). Germline V gene lookup returns CDR1 MGHRA and CDR2 YSYEKL. V dropped 0 bases and J dropped 6 bases, with 6 bases sitting between them. CDR3 size: 13 residues. Here the CDR3 DNA reads TGCGCCAGCAGCCAAGAGCAGGGCAATGAGCAGTTCTTC. Protein sequence: CASSQEQGNEQFF.

This CDR3 is CASSYEVGGQPQHF. DNA of the CDR3: TGTGCCAGCAGTTACGAGGTGGGGGGTCAGCCCCAGCATTTT. The chain joins TRBV6-6 to TRBJ1-5, with D possibly TRBD1 on 5 matching bases. The CDR3 covers 14 residues. V was trimmed by 2 bases and J by 6 bases, leaving 11 bases between them. The germline CDR1 and CDR2 sequences are MNHNY and SVGAGI (reference sequence).

J is TRBJ2-2 and V is TRBV10-1, with TRBD2 matching 8 bases. Trimming at V came to 0 bases and at J to 4 bases, leaving 4 bases not matched to a gene. Germline CDR1 WNHNN, CDR2 SYGVQD (reference sequence). CDR3 size: 16 residues. The CDR3 sequence: CASSESAGGVTGELFF. The DNA for the CDR3 is TGCGCCAGCAGTGAGTCCGCGGGGGGCGTCACCGGGGAGCTGTTTTTT.

This clone came up a few times. The chain carries TRBV29-1 and TRBJ1-1; tentative D call: TRBD1 (6 bases). The V gene's germline CDR1 is SQVTM and CDR2 ANQGSEA. This CDR3 comprises 11 residues. Trimming took 4 bases from V and 6 from J, leaving 9 bases between them. CDR3 sequence: CSVVQGSEAFF. CDR3 DNA sequence: TGCAGCGTTGTTCAGGGGTCTGAAGCTTTCTTT.

The chain is built from TRBV6-5 and TRBJ1-2; 7 bases are shared with TRBD1. V gave up 6 bases and J gave up 7 bases; unmatched junction bases: 11. The CDR3 length is 14 residues. Germline-derived CDR1 and CDR2 are MNHEY and SVGAGI. CDR3 region: CASSRDRTRGGYTF. The CDR3 DNA sequence: TGTGCCAGCAGCCGGGACAGAACTAGGGGTGGCTACACCTTC.

The chain has TRBV18 and TRBJ1-6; unclear D gene. V lost 1 base to trimming and J lost 0 bases, with 16 bases between them. This CDR3 has 19 residues. Looked up from germline, CDR1 is KGHSH and CDR2 is LQKENI. CDR3 sequence (DNA): TGTGCCAGCTCACCACTGTCCGTCTCCGAGGGCTCCTATAATTCACCCCTCCACTTT. The encoded protein is CASSPLSVSEGSYNSPLHF.

The DNA of the CDR3 is TGTGCCTGGAGTTCAGGGGGCGGCTATGGCTACACCTTC. This sequence encodes CAWSSGGGYGYTF. The chain uses TRBV30 and TRBJ1-2, with 8 positions matching TRBD1. V was clipped by 2 bases and J by 4 bases; unmatched bases: 3. Germline assignment: CDR1 GTSNPN and CDR2 SVGIG (reference sequence). The CDR3 runs to 13 residues.

The V call is TRBV2, the J call TRBJ2-5; a weak D match, TRBD1 (5 bases). Germline values: CDR1 SNHLY, CDR2 FYNNEI. Trimming took 0 bases from V and 5 from J, leaving 10 bases between them. This CDR3 has 14 amino acids. The CDR3 reads CASSEAPGWETQYF. CDR3 DNA sequence: TGTGCCAGCAGTGAAGCCCCAGGGTGGGAGACCCAGTACTTC.

V is TRBV7-3 and J is TRBJ2-3; 14 bases align to TRBD2. Germline CDR1 SGHTA, CDR2 FQGTGA. J gave up 2 bases and V 5 bases, and 3 bases lay outside the gene matches. This CDR3 spans 16 amino acids. CDR3 amino acids: CASSQTSGGVTDTQYF. The CDR3 coding sequence is TGTGCCAGCAGCCAGACTAGCGGGGGGGTCACAGATACGCAGTATTTT.

This clone has only a few counts. The chain couples TRBV7-2 to TRBJ1-1; D not resolved. Germline V gene sequence: CDR1 SGHTA, CDR2 FQGNSA. This CDR3 is 13 amino acids long. Deletions cut 6 bases from V and 10 bases from J, with 18 bases between. The CDR3 loop reads CASRTRGRRGAFF. Here the CDR3 DNA reads TGTGCCAGCAGGACCCGAGGGAGGCGCGGAGCTTTCTTT.

This rearrangement joins TRBV18 to TRBJ1-1; TRBD1 aligns across 7 bases. Germline CDR1 is KGHSH and CDR2 is LQKENI. V was pared by 5 bases and J by 10 bases, with 4 bases of the junction left unmatched. The CDR3 sequence is 11 residues long. The CDR3, as DNA: TGTGCCAGCTCAAGACAGGGAGTAGCTTTCTTT. Its translation is CASSRQGVAFF.

V is TRBV6-5 and J is TRBJ1-1; 7 bases align to TRBD1. Germline values: CDR1 MNHEY, CDR2 SVGAGI. Trimming removed 7 bases from V and 3 bases from J; junction bases left unmatched: 8. The CDR3 runs to 14 residues. CDR3 DNA: TGTGCCAGCATGAAGGGGGCGGAGGACACTGAAGCTTTCTTT. This encodes CASMKGAEDTEAFF.

This rearrangement joins TRBV9 to TRBJ2-2; 7 bases agree with TRBD1. Germline V CDR1 and CDR2: SGDLS, YYNGEE. This CDR3 contains 19 residues. The V gene end was trimmed by 0 bases and the J gene end by 4 bases; junction bases not matched to a gene: 15. CDR3 DNA: TGTGCCAGCAGCGTAGCTCAATTAAGGGGCAGGGGGAGCACCGGGGAGCTGTTTTTT. Translating gives CASSVAQLRGRGSTGELFF.

The chain couples TRBV7-2 to TRBJ2-7, with 9 positions matching TRBD1. Per germline, CDR1 SGHTA and CDR2 FQGNSA. CDR3 size: 14 residues. The V and J ends lost 3 bases and 3 bases, in that order; junction bases with no gene match: 3. CDR3 amino acids: CASSFGQGSYEQYF. For the CDR3, the DNA is TGTGCCAGCAGCTTCGGACAGGGGAGCTACGAGCAGTACTTC.

This clone showed up just a few times. This rearrangement joins TRBV19 to TRBJ2-3; a possible D gene is TRBD2 (5 bases). Trimming took off 3 bases at V and 1 base at J, with 11 bases between the two ends. The CDR3 covers 15 residues. Germline CDR1 is LNHDA and CDR2 is SQIVND (reference sequence). CDR3 amino acids: CASSIEGTGTDTQYF. The CDR3, as DNA: TGTGCCAGTAGTATCGAGGGAACCGGCACAGATACGCAGTATTTT.

The rearrangement uses TRBV7-9 and TRBJ1-4; TRBD1 is a possible D gene (5 bases). The germline CDR1 and CDR2 sequences are SEHNR and FQNEAQ (reference sequence). The V end was cut by 0 bases, the J end by 14 bases, with 10 bases between. This CDR3 spans 12 amino acids. The CDR3 region is CASSLATQALFF. CDR3 in DNA: TGTGCCAGCAGCTTAGCGACACAGGCGCTGTTTTTT.

The chain uses TRBV10-2 and TRBJ1-5, with D tentatively TRBD1 (5 bases). This CDR3 has 12 amino acids. Germline assignment: CDR1 WSHSY and CDR2 SAAADI. The germline V and J ends were trimmed by 3 bases and 15 bases, with 15 bases remaining between them. CDR3 region: CASSDGGERRHF. DNA of the CDR3: TGCGCCAGCAGTGATGGGGGGGAGAGGCGGCATTTT.

This clone has only one observation. J is TRBJ2-7 and V is TRBV4-3; D ambiguous. This CDR3 has 15 residues. The germline gives CDR1 LGHNA, CDR2 YSLEER. V gave up 0 bases and J gave up 0 bases, with 9 bases separating them. The CDR3 region is CASSQDRSLSYEQYF. DNA for the CDR3: TGCGCCAGCAGCCAAGATCGAAGCCTCTCCTACGAGCAGTACTTC.

This clone occurred once. The V gene is TRBV9, the J gene TRBJ2-7; D call uncertain. The germline CDR1 and CDR2 sequences are SGDLS and YYNGEE. This CDR3 region has 13 residues. V lost 7 bases to trimming and J lost 3 bases, with 14 bases between them. The CDR3 region is CASGQAPFYEQYF. CDR3 coding DNA: TGTGCCAGCGGTCAGGCGCCCTTCTACGAGCAGTACTTC.

V gene TRBV4-1 combines with J gene TRBJ2-2; TRBD1 matches 11 bases. The CDR3 loop spans 16 amino acids. Germline CDR1 and CDR2: MGHRA and YSYEKL. With V trimmed by 3 bases and J by 7 bases, 7 bases remained unmatched. DNA for the CDR3: TGCGCCAGCAGCCACATGACGGGACAGGGGGTCGGGGAGCTGTTTTTT. Protein sequence: CASSHMTGQGVGELFF.

On this clone itself: One junction end does not reproduce the germline sequence, and a read error may be involved. The chain uses TRBV7-7 and TRBJ1-3; D is possibly TRBD1 (5 bases). Germline-derived CDR1 and CDR2 are SSHAT and FNYEAQ (reference sequence). This CDR3 comprises 17 residues. As DNA, the CDR3 is TGTGCTAGCAGGTCCCCCGCGTGGGACTTTCCTGGAAACACCATATATTTT. Translated, it gives CASRSPAWDFPGNTIYF. The variable domain in full, with the rest retrieved from reference TRBV7-7 and TRBJ1-3, is GAGVSQSPRYKVTKRGQDVTLRCDPISSHATLYWYQQALGQGPEFLTYFNYEAQPDKSGLPSDRFSAERPEGSISTLTIQRTEQRDSAMYRCASRSPAWDFPGNTIYFGEGSWLTVV.

The V gene is TRBV11-1, the J gene TRBJ2-7; possibly TRBD1 for D (7 bases). The CDR3 length is 13 residues. V lost 5 bases, J lost 4 bases, and 12 bases lay in between. CDR1 is SGHAT, CDR2 FQDESV, per germline (reference sequence). The CDR3 nucleotides read TGTGCCAGCAGCCGACAGGGACTGTACGAGCAGTACTTC. It codes for CASSRQGLYEQYF.

This chain links TRBV6-1 with TRBJ1-2, with no clear D. Germline CDR1 is MNHNS and CDR2 is SASEGT. The CDR3 is made up of 13 amino acids. V shed 7 bases and J shed 2 bases, with 11 bases lying between them. This chain's CDR3 is CASIPSTNYGYTF. DNA for the CDR3: TGTGCCAGCATACCTAGCACCAACTATGGCTACACCTTC.

The rearrangement uses TRBV25-1 and TRBJ1-6; the D gene is possibly TRBD1 (6 bases). Germline values: CDR1 MGHDK, CDR2 SYGVNS. The V and J ends lost 6 bases and 7 bases respectively, with 13 bases between them. The CDR3 covers 14 residues. CDR3 coding DNA: TGTGCCAGCAGCGGTACAGGGTCCAATTCACCCCTCCACTTT. Translated, it gives CASSGTGSNSPLHF.

This clone was observed a single time. Other DNA sequences in the sample encode the same CDR3. The chain carries TRBV6-5 and TRBJ2-3; 8 positions match TRBD2. The CDR3 has 14 residues. CDR1 and CDR2 from the germline V gene are MNHEY and SVGAGI. The trim removed 6 bases at V and 2 bases at J, leaving 4 bases unmatched. The DNA of the CDR3 is TGTGCCAGCAGCCAGCGGGGGTCCACAGATACGCAGTATTTT. It yields the protein CASSQRGSTDTQYF.

This clone has only a few counts. V usage is TRBV7-9 and J usage is TRBJ2-3; weak D call: TRBD2 (5 bases). There are 14 residues in the CDR3. CDR1 and CDR2 (germline): SEHNR, FQNEAQ (reference sequence). V lost 5 bases to trimming and J lost 0 bases, with 9 bases between them. The CDR3 DNA reads as TGTGCCAGCAGCCCCTGGACTAGCACAGATACGCAGTATTTT. Translated: CASSPWTSTDTQYF.

V usage is TRBV7-3 and J usage is TRBJ1-5; possibly TRBD1 for D (5 bases). Trimming pared 5 bases from V and 9 bases from J, leaving 14 bases between. The CDR3 loop spans 13 amino acids. CDR1 is SGHTA and CDR2 is FQGTGA in the germline V gene. Here the CDR3 DNA reads TGTGCCAGCAGCCCCATGGGGGGTCGGCCCCAGCATTTT. It is translated as CASSPMGGRPQHF.

The chain recombines TRBV7-8 with TRBJ1-6, with D tentatively TRBD1 (6 bases). The CDR3 totals 17 residues. Per the germline V gene, CDR1 is SGHVS and CDR2 is FQNEAQ. V was clipped by 6 bases and J by 0 bases, with 15 bases between them. Here the CDR3 reads CASSHNRDSSYNSPLHF. CDR3 nucleotide sequence: TGTGCCAGCAGTCACAACAGGGATAGCTCCTATAATTCACCCCTCCACTTT.

This clone has a single count. V gene TRBV7-3 combines with J gene TRBJ2-1, with D perhaps matching TRBD2 (5 bases). This CDR3 has 17 residues. Germline V gives CDR1 SGHTA, CDR2 FQGTGA. Trimming left V 2 bases short and J 2 bases short, with 16 bases between. For the CDR3, the DNA is TGTGCCAGCAGCTTAGGACGCCCGCGGGCGCCCTACAATGAGCAGTTCTTC. This codes for CASSLGRPRAPYNEQFF.

The chain recombines TRBV4-3 with TRBJ1-6; D not resolved. Trimming cost V 1 base and J 6 bases, with 10 bases left between them. The CDR3 has 15 amino acids. The germline V gene encodes CDR1 LGHNA and CDR2 YSLEER. The CDR3 DNA sequence: TGCGCCAGCAGCCAAGCGAGGGAGGGTAATTCACCCCTCCACTTT. This translates into CASSQAREGNSPLHF.